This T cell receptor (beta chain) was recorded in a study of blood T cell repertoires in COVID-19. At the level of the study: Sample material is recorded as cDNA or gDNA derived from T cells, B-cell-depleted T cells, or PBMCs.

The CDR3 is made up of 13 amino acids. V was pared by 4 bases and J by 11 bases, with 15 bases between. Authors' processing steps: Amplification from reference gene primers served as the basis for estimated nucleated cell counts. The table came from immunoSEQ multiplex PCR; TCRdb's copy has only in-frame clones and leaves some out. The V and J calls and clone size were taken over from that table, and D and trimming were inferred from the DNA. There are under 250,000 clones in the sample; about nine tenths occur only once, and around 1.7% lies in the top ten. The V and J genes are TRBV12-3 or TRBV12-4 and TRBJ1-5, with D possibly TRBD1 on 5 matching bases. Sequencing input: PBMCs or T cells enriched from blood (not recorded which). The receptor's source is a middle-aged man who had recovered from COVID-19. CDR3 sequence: CASSSGPPGAQHF. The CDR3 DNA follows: TGTGCCAGCAGTTCCGGGCCGCCGGGGGCCCAGCATTTT.